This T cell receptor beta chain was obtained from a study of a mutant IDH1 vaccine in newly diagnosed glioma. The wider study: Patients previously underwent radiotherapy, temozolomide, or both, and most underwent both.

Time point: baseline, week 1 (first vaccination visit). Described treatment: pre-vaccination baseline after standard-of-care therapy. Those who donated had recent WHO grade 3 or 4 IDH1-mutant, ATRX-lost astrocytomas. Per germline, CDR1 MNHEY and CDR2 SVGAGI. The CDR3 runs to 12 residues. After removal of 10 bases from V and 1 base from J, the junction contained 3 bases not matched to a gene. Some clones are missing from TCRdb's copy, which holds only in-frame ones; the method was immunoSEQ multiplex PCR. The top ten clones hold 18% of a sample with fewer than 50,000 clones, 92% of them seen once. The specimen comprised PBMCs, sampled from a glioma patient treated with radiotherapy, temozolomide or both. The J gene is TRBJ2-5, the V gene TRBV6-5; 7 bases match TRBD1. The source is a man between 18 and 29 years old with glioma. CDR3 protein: CATGQAQETQYF. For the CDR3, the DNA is TGTGCCACCGGACAGGCCCAAGAGACCCAGTACTTC.